This T cell receptor (beta chain) was recorded in a study of early stage breast cancer tumors. Here immunoSEQ multiplex PCR was the method, and the copy in TCRdb shows in-frame clones only, minus some. The repertoire has tens of thousands of clones, roughly four fifths of them found once; the top ten carry 10%. The CDR3 spans 12 residues. From germline, CDR1 is SGHTA and CDR2 FQGNSA. V lost 8 bases to trimming and J lost 3 bases, with 10 bases between them. The sample taken for sequencing was breast tumor tissue. This sequence joins TRBV7-2 and TRBJ2-5; D is unclear. The origin of this receptor is a person aged 30-39 years with breast cancer. The DNA of the CDR3 is TGTGCCAGCTCACTCGTAAAAGAGACCCAGTACTTC. Amino acid sequence: CASSLVKETQYF.